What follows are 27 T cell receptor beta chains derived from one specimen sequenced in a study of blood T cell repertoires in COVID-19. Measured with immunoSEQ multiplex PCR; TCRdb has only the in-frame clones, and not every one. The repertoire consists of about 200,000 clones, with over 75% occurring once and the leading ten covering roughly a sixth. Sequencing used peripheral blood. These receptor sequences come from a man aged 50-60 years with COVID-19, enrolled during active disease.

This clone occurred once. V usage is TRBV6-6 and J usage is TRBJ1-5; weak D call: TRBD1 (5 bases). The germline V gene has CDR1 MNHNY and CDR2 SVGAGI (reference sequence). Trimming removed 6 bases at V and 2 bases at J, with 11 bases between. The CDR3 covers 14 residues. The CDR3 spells CASSHRGGNQPQHF. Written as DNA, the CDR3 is TGTGCCAGCAGCCACCGGGGGGGCAATCAGCCCCAGCATTTT.

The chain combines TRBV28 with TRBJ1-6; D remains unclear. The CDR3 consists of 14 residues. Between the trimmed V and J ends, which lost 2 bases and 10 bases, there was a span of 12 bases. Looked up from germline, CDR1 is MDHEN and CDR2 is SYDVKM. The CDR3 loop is CASSLNFITSPLHF. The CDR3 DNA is TGTGCCAGCAGTTTAAACTTTATAACGTCACCCCTCCACTTT.

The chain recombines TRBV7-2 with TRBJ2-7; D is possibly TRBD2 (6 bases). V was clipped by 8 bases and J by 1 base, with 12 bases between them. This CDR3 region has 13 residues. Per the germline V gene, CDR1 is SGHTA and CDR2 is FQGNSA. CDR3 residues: CASRIGTSYEQYF. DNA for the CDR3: TGTGCCAGCCGAATAGGGACTTCCTACGAGCAGTACTTC.

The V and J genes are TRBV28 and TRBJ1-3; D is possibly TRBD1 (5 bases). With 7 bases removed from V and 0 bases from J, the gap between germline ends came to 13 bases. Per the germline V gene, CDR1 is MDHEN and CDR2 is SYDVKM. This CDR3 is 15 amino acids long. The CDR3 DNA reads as TGTGCCAGCATCGTCCAGGGCGGCTCTGGAAACACCATATATTTT. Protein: CASIVQGGSGNTIYF.

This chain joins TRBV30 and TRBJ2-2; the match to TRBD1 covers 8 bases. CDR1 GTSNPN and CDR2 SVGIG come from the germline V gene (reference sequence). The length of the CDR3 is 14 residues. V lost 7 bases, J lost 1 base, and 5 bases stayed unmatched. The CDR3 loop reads CASKQGVNTGELFF. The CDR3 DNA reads TGTGCCTCAAAACAGGGGGTGAACACCGGGGAGCTGTTTTTT.

CDR3: CASSLSQGREQYF. CDR3 DNA sequence: TGTGCCAGCAGTTTATCGCAGGGGCGCGAGCAGTACTTC. The chain carries TRBV27 and TRBJ2-7; D may be TRBD1 (6 bases). CDR3 length: 13 residues. V was shortened by 0 bases and J by 6 bases, with 9 bases between the two germline ends. Germline-derived CDR1 and CDR2 are MNHEY and SMNVEV (reference sequence).

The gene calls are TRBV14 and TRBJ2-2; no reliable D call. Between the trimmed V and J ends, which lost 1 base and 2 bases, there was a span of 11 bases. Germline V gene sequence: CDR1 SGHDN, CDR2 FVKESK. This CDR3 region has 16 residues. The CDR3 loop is CASSQVPVRNTGELFF. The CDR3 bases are TGTGCCAGCAGCCAAGTTCCGGTCCGAAACACCGGGGAGCTGTTTTTT.

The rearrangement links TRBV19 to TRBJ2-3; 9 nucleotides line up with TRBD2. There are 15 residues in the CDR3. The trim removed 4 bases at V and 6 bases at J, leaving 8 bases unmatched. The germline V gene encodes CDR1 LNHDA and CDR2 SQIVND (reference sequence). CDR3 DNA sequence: TGTGCCAGTAGTACCCGCATAGCGGGGGTTGATACGCAGTATTTT. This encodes CASSTRIAGVDTQYF.

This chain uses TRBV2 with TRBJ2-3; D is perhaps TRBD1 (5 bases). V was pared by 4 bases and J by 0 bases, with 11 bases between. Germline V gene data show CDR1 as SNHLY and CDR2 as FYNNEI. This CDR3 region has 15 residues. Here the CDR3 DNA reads TGTGCCAGCAGTGCGCAGGGTTTTAGCACAGATACGCAGTATTTT. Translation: CASSAQGFSTDTQYF.

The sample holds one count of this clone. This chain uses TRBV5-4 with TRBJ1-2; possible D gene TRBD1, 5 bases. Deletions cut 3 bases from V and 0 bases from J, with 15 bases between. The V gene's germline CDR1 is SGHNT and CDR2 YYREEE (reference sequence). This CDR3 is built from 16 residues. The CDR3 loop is CASSSRDRFSNYGYTF. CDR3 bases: TGTGCCAGCAGCTCAAGAGACAGATTCTCTAACTATGGCTACACCTTC.

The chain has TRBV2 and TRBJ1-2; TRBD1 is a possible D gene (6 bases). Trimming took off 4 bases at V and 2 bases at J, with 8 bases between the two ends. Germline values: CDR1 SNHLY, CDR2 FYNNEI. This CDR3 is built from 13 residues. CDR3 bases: TGTGCCAGCAGTGGAGGACAGAACTATGGCTACACCTTC. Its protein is CASSGGQNYGYTF.

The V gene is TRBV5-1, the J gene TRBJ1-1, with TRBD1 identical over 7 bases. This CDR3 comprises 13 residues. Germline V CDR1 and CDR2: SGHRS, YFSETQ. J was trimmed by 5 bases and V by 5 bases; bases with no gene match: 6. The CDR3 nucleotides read TGCGCCAGCAGATATACAGGGGTGACTGAAGCTTTCTTT. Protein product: CASRYTGVTEAFF.

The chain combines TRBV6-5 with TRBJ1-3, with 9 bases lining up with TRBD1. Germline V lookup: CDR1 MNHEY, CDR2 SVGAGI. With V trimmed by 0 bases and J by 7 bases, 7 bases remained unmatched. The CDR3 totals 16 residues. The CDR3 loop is CASSYSMVQGANTIYF. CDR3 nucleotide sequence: TGTGCCAGCAGTTACTCGATGGTACAGGGGGCGAACACCATATATTTT.

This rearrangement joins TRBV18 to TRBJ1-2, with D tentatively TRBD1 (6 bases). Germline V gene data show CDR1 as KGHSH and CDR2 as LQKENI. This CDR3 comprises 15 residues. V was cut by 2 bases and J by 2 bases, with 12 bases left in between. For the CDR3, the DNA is TGTGCCAGCTCACCAGGGGGACAAGGCAACTATGGCTACACCTTC. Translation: CASSPGGQGNYGYTF.

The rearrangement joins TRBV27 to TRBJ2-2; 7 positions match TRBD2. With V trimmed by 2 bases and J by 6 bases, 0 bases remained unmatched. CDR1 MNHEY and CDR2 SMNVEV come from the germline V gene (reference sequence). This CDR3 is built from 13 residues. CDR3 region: CASSLAGAGELFF. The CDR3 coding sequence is TGTGCCAGCAGTTTAGCGGGAGCCGGGGAGCTGTTTTTT.

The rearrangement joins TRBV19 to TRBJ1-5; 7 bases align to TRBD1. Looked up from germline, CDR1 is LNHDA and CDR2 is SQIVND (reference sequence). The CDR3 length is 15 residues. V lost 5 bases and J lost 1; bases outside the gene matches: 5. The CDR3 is CASSEGARSNQPQHF. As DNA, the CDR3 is TGTGCCAGTAGTGAGGGGGCGCGGAGCAATCAGCCCCAGCATTTT.

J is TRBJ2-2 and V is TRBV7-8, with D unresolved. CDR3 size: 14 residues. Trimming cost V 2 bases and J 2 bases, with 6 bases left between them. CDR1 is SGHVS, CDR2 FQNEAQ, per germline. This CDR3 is CASSLQINTGELFF. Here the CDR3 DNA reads TGTGCCAGCAGCTTACAGATTAACACCGGGGAGCTGTTTTTT. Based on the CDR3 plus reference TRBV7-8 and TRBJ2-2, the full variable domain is GAGVSQSPRYKVAKRGQDVALRCDPISGHVSLFWYQQALGQGPEFLTYFQNEAQLDKSGLPSDRFFAERPEGSVSTLKIQRTQQEDSAVYLCASSLQINTGELFFGEGSRLTVL.

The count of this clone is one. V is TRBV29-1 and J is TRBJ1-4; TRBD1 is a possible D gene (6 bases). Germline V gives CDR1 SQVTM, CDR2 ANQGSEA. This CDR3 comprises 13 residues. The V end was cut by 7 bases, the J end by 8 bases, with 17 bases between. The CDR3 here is CSAQQQGWEKLFF. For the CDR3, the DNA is TGCAGCGCCCAACAACAGGGATGGGAAAAACTGTTTTTT.

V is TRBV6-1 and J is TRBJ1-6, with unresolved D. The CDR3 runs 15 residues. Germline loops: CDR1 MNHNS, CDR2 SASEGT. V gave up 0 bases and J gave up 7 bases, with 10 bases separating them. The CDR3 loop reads CASSEALEGNSPLHF. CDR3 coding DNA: TGTGCCAGCAGTGAAGCGCTGGAGGGAAATTCACCCCTCCACTTT.

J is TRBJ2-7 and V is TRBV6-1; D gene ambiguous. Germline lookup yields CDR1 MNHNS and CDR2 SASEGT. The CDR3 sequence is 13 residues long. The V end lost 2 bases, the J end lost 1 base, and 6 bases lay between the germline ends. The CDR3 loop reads CASSERLSYEQYF. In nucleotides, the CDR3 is TGTGCCAGCAGTGAACGTCTATCCTACGAGCAGTACTTC.

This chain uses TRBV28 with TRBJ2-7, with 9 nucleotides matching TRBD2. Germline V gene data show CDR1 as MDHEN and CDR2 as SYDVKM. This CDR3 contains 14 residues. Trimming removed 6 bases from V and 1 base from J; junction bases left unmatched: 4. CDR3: CASRTSGSSYEQYF. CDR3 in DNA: TGTGCCAGCAGGACTAGCGGTAGTTCCTACGAGCAGTACTTC.

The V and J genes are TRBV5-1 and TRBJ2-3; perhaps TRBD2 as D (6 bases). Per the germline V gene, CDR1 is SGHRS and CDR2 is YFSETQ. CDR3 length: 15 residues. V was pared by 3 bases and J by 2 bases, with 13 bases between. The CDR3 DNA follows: TGCGCCAGCAGCTCCCTGGGGGAGGCCACAGATACGCAGTATTTT. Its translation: CASSSLGEATDTQYF.

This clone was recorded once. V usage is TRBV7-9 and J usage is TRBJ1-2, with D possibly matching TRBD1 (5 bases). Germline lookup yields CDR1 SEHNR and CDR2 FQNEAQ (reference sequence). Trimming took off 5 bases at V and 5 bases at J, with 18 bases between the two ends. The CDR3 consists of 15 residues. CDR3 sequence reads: CASSPPGQPSYGYTF. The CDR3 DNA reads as TGTGCCAGCAGCCCACCTGGACAACCATCTTATGGCTACACCTTC.

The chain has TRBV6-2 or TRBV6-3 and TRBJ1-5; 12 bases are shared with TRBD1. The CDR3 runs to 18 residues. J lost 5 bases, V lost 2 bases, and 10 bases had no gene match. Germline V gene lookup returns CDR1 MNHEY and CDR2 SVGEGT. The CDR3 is CASSYNHRDRGRDQPQHF. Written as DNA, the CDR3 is TGTGCCAGCAGTTACAACCACCGGGACAGGGGGCGCGATCAGCCCCAGCATTTT.

CDR3 sequence: CASSSIAGGRNTQYF. The CDR3 DNA follows: TGTGCCAGCAGCTCAATAGCGGGAGGGAGAAATACGCAGTATTTT. This chain connects TRBV11-2 to TRBJ2-3, with 11 bases fitting TRBD2. This CDR3 region has 15 residues. Trimming cost V 4 bases and J 7 bases; bases outside gene matches: 7. CDR1 SGHAT and CDR2 FQNNGV come from the germline V gene.

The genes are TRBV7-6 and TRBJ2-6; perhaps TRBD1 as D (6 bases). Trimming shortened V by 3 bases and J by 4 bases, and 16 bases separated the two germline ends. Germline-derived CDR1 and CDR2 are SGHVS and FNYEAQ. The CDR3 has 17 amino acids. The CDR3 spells CASSLAGATLGANVLTF. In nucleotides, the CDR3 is TGTGCCAGCAGCTTGGCAGGGGCGACCCTCGGGGCCAACGTCCTGACTTTC.

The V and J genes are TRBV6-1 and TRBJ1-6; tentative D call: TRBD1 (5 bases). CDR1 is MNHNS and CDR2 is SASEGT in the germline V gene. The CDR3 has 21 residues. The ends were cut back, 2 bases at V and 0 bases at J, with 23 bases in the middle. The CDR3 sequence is CASSELPVLVQGSSYNSPLHF. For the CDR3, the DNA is TGTGCCAGCAGTGAATTACCAGTACTTGTGCAGGGAAGCTCCTATAATTCACCCCTCCACTTT.